Presented here are 9 T cell receptor beta chains from one specimen sequenced in a study of spatial heterogeneity in lung cancer. Described time point: sample taken at primary tumor resection. The sequenced material consisted of unsorted whole RNA from tumor, nontumor lung or frozen PBMC. One entry per CDR3 protein results from TCRdb running MiXCR on the 5' RACE reads. The sample lists tens of thousands of distinct CDR3 sequences, under 7.5% occurring once. Material: PBMCs, obtained at surgery. The receptors originated from a female donor with early-stage non-small cell lung cancer.

At least ten counts were recorded for this clonotype. V usage is TRBV19 and J usage is TRBJ1-5, with TRBD1 identical over 7 bases. The CDR3 covers 14 residues. Germline lookup yields CDR1 LNHDA and CDR2 SQIVND (reference sequence). The trim removed 10 bases at V and 0 bases at J, leaving 6 bases unmatched. CDR3 loop: CATLDRSSNQPQHF. The DNA for the CDR3 is TGTGCCACCTTGGACAGGAGTAGCAATCAGCCCCAGCATTTT.

This clonotype was detected many times. The chain uses TRBV9 and TRBJ2-1; D perhaps matches TRBD1 (5 bases). Deletions cut 0 bases from V and 8 bases from J, with 12 bases between. This CDR3 is built from 14 residues. The germline CDR1 and CDR2 sequences are SGDLS and YYNGEE. The CDR3 reads CASSVAAGFDEQFF. The CDR3 nucleotides read TGTGCCAGCAGCGTAGCGGCAGGGTTTGATGAGCAGTTCTTC.

Ten or more counts support this clonotype. V usage is TRBV7-2 and J usage is TRBJ2-5; D not resolved. Germline CDR1 and CDR2: SGHTA and FQGNSA. V lost 4 bases, J lost 5 bases, and 8 bases lay in between. The CDR3 loop spans 12 amino acids. The CDR3: CASSSQDETQYF. The CDR3 bases are TGTGCCAGCAGCTCCCAGGATGAGACCCAGTACTTC.

There are many counts of this clonotype. V gene TRBV9 combines with J gene TRBJ2-3, with 8 bases matching TRBD2. This CDR3 is built from 17 residues. CDR1 is SGDLS, CDR2 YYNGEE, per germline. V lost 3 bases, J lost 2 bases, and 11 bases stayed unmatched. Here the CDR3 reads CASSAHRSGDNTDTQYF. DNA for the CDR3: TGTGCCAGCAGCGCCCACCGTAGCGGGGACAACACAGATACGCAGTATTTT. The whole variable domain, remainder taken from reference TRBV9 and TRBJ2-3, is DSGVTQTPKHLITATGQRVTLRCSPRSGDLSVYWYQQSLDQGLQFLIQYYNGEERAKGNILERFSAQQFPDLHSELNLSSLELGDSALYFCASSAHRSGDNTDTQYFGPGTRLTVL.

At least ten counts were recorded for this clonotype. CDR3 coding DNA: TGCAGCGTTGAATCCCAGTGGGGCACTGAAGCTTTCTTT. This translates into CSVESQWGTEAFF. V and J are TRBV29-1 and TRBJ1-1; D is ambiguous. V was shortened by 2 bases and J by 4 bases, with 11 bases between the two germline ends. Germline-derived CDR1 and CDR2 are SQVTM and ANQGSEA. The CDR3 runs 13 residues. Variable domain in full (rest from reference TRBV29-1 and TRBJ1-1): SAVISQKPSRDICQRGTSLTIQCQVDSQVTMMFWYRQQPGQSLTLIATANQGSEATYESGFVIDKFPISRPNLTFSTLTVSNMSPEDSSIYLCSVESQWGTEAFFGQGTRLTVV.

Ten or more counts support this clonotype. The chain employs TRBV5-1 and TRBJ1-5; the D gene is possibly TRBD1 (5 bases). Germline-derived CDR1 and CDR2 are SGHRS and YFSETQ. V was pared by 4 bases and J by 7 bases, with 15 bases between. The CDR3 is made up of 14 amino acids. The CDR3 DNA sequence: TGCGCCAGCAGCCCCGGGCTCGAGGGGCAGCCCCAGCATTTT. It yields the protein CASSPGLEGQPQHF. The full variable domain, with the rest looked up from reference TRBV5-1 and TRBJ1-5, is KAGVTQTPRYLIKTRGQQVTLSCSPISGHRSVSWYQQTPGQGLQFLFEYFSETQRNKGNFPGRFSGRQFSNSRSEMNVSTLELGDSALYLCASSPGLEGQPQHFGDGTRLSIL.

The genes are TRBV27 and TRBJ1-4; D not certain. Per germline, CDR1 MNHEY and CDR2 SMNVEV (reference sequence). Trimming took 5 bases from V and 0 from J, leaving 16 bases between them. The length of the CDR3 is 17 residues. The CDR3 coding sequence is TGTGCCAGCAGTCCCGGCCCCGTGCCTGCAACTAATGAAAAACTGTTTTTT. Translation: CASSPGPVPATNEKLFF.

This clonotype was seen a handful of times. J is TRBJ1-6 and V is TRBV6-5; D perhaps matches TRBD1 (5 bases). Trimming took 7 bases from V and 6 from J, leaving 13 bases between them. In germline, CDR1 is MNHEY, CDR2 SVGAGI. CDR3 length: 14 amino acids. The CDR3 loop reads CASNIGGPNSPLHF. CDR3 bases: TGTGCCAGCAACATCGGGGGTCCTAATTCACCCCTCCACTTT.

This clonotype was seen many times. The rearrangement links TRBV28 to TRBJ2-6; D ambiguous. This CDR3 region has 13 residues. The germline gives CDR1 MDHEN, CDR2 SYDVKM. Trimming removed 5 bases at V and 2 bases at J, with 4 bases between. The CDR3 loop is CASSRTGANVLTF. CDR3 coding DNA: TGTGCCAGCAGTCGTACTGGGGCCAACGTCCTGACTTTC. Drawing the rest from reference TRBV28 and TRBJ2-6, the complete variable domain is DVKVTQSSRYLVKRTGEKVFLECVQDMDHENMFWYRQDPGLGLRLIYFSYDVKMKEKGDIPEGYSVSREKKERFSLILESASTNQTSMYLCASSRTGANVLTFGAGSRLTVL.